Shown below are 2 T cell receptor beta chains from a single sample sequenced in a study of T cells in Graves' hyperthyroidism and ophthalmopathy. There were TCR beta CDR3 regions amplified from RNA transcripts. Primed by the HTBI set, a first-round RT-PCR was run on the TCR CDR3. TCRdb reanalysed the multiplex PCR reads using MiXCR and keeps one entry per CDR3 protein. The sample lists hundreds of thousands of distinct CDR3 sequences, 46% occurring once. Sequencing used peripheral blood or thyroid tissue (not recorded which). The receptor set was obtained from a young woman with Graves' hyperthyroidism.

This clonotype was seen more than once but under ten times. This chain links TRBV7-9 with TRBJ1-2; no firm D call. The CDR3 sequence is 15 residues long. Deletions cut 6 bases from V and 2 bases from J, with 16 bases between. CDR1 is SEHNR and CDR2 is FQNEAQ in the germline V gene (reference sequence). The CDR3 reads CASSLSLGVNYGYTF. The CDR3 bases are TGTGCCAGCAGTTTATCGCTAGGAGTGAACTATGGCTACACCTTC.

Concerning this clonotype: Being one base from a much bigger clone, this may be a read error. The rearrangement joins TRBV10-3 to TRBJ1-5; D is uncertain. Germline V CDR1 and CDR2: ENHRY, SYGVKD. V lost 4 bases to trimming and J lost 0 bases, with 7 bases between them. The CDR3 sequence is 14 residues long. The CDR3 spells CAISAGYSNQPQHF. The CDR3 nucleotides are TGTGCCATCAGTGCAGGTTATAGCAATCAGCCCCAGCATTTT.